One and the same sample provided the 24 T cell receptor beta chains below, sequenced in a study of cytomegalovirus exposure and HLA in healthy donors (dated by TCRdb to 2015 to 2018). The library was prepared using the immunoSEQ multiplex PCR assay. A mixture of 60 forward primers for TCR Vbeta segments and 13 reverse primers for TCR Jbeta segments was used in the multiplex PCR. TCRdb holds this immuneACCESS table with in-frame rearrangements only. Some clones are missing; in checked studies, unresolved V genes explain under half, and the rest has no known cause. This sample has some 150,000 clones in its table, and 82% of those were observed once. Around 6.6% of the sample lies in the top ten. Sequenced input: PBMCs. These receptors were collected from a woman between 50 and 59 years old in good health and CMV-seropositive.

The rearrangement joins TRBV10-3 to TRBJ1-6, with 7 bases identical to TRBD1. The CDR3 length is 15 residues. Trimming at V came to 10 bases and at J to 7 bases, leaving 13 bases not matched to a gene. CDR1 and CDR2 from the germline V gene are ENHRY and SYGVKD. The CDR3 nucleotides are TGTGCCAGCAATCCAACGACAGGGTTAAATTCACCCCTCCACTTT. It specifies CASNPTTGLNSPLHF.

The chain recombines TRBV7-9 with TRBJ1-4, with 8 bases aligning to TRBD1. Looked up from germline, CDR1 is SEHNR and CDR2 is FQNEAQ (reference sequence). V lost 1 base, J lost 7 bases, and 2 bases stayed unmatched. The CDR3 is made up of 14 amino acids. The CDR3 region is CASSLGQGAEKLFF. The CDR3, as DNA: TGTGCCAGCAGCTTAGGCCAGGGGGCTGAAAAACTGTTTTTT.

This rearrangement joins TRBV5-8 to TRBJ1-1, with D unclear. This CDR3 has 11 amino acids. The V gene's germline CDR1 is SGHTS and CDR2 YDEGEE. V lost 2 bases and J 7 bases, leaving 6 bases between the germline ends. CDR3 sequence reads: CASSFVFEAFF. The CDR3 region has the DNA TGTGCCAGCAGCTTCGTATTTGAAGCTTTCTTT.

The V and J genes are TRBV4-3 and TRBJ2-3, with 7 positions matching TRBD1. The CDR3 runs to 15 residues. V lost 0 bases to trimming and J lost 3 bases; unmatched junction nucleotides: 3. Germline V gene sequence: CDR1 LGHNA, CDR2 YSLEER. The DNA for the CDR3 is TGCGCCAGCAGCCAAGATGACAGGGAGACAGATACGCAGTATTTT. Amino acids: CASSQDDRETDTQYF.

This chain links TRBV7-2 with TRBJ2-1, with a tentative D call TRBD2 (7 bases). CDR1 is SGHTA, CDR2 FQGNSA, per germline. V lost 1 base to trimming and J lost 5 bases, with 12 bases between them. The CDR3 has 15 amino acids. CDR3 residues: CASSLVGGRNNEQFF. CDR3 bases: TGTGCCAGCAGCTTAGTGGGGGGGCGTAACAATGAGCAGTTCTTC.

This clone was detected only a few times. The chain is built from TRBV23-1 and TRBJ2-3; tentative D call: TRBD2 (6 bases). TRBV23-1 qualifies as an ORF whose function is uncertain. V was shortened by 7 bases and J by 2 bases, with 13 bases between the two germline ends. The CDR3 runs to 14 residues. The CDR3: CASIPGLHTDTQYF. CDR3 nucleotide sequence: TGCGCCAGCATACCCGGACTACACACAGATACGCAGTATTTT.

The chain links TRBV6-5 to TRBJ1-5; D not resolved. The CDR3 is 13 residues long. V lost 5 bases, J lost 5 bases, and 10 bases lay in between. The V gene's germline CDR1 is MNHEY and CDR2 SVGAGI. CDR3 DNA sequence: TGTGCCAGCAGTGAACGTCGGGATCAGCCCCAGCATTTT. This sequence encodes CASSERRDQPQHF.

The chain carries TRBV5-4 and TRBJ2-5, with D tentatively TRBD1 (6 bases). V lost 7 bases and J 5 bases, leaving 15 bases between the germline ends. Germline V CDR1 and CDR2: SGHNT, YYREEE (reference sequence). This CDR3 is built from 13 residues. DNA for the CDR3: TGTGCCAGCGGGGGTGGGGGCACGGAGACCCAGTACTTC. Its protein is CASGGGGTETQYF.

The CDR3 protein is CASSQSSGDYNEQFF. The CDR3 DNA sequence: TGCGCCAGCAGCCAATCTAGCGGGGACTACAATGAGCAGTTCTTC. The chain employs TRBV4-3 and TRBJ2-1, with 9 bases matching TRBD2. V lost 2 bases and J lost 3; bases outside the gene matches: 2. From germline, CDR1 is LGHNA and CDR2 YSLEER. The CDR3 spans 15 residues.

The CDR3 loop reads CATSRDRQGVEAFF. In DNA, the CDR3 is TGTGCCACCAGCAGAGATCGGCAGGGGGTTGAAGCTTTCTTT. This rearrangement joins TRBV15 to TRBJ1-1; TRBD1 matches at 7 bases. Germline V CDR1 and CDR2: LNHNV, YYDKDF (reference sequence). The CDR3 runs to 14 residues. J lost 7 bases, V lost 0 bases, and 5 bases had no gene match.

The chain recombines TRBV28 with TRBJ1-1; possible D gene TRBD1, 6 bases. V gave up 4 bases and J gave up 12 bases, with 12 bases separating them. The CDR3 consists of 11 residues. Germline CDR1 is MDHEN and CDR2 is SYDVKM. In DNA, the CDR3 is TGTGCCAGCAGTTCCAGCAGGGGTACTTTCTTT. It encodes CASSSSRGTFF. Looking up the rest from reference TRBV28 and TRBJ1-1 gives the full variable domain: DVKVTQSSRYLVKRTGEKVFLECVQDMDHENMFWYRQDPGLGLRLIYFSYDVKMKEKGDIPEGYSVSREKKERFSLILESASTNQTSMYLCASSSSRGTFFGQGTRLTVV.

The chain couples TRBV14 to TRBJ1-1, with D unclear. The V and J ends lost 3 bases and 11 bases respectively, with 25 bases between them. CDR1 is SGHDN and CDR2 is FVKESK in the germline V gene. The CDR3 spans 16 residues. As DNA, the CDR3 is TGTGCCAGCAGCCAGGAGTCTTGGGGAGACACCTCCGCCGCTTTCTTT. Its protein is CASSQESWGDTSAAFF.

The sample holds a few counts of this clone. The V and J genes are TRBV5-8 and TRBJ1-6; 9 bases agree with TRBD1. Germline CDR1 and CDR2: SGHTS and YDEGEE. The CDR3 runs to 16 residues. V gave up 1 base and J gave up 4 bases; unmatched junction bases: 3. The DNA of the CDR3 is TGTGCCAGCAGCTTGACCGGGACAGGGTATAATTCACCCCTCCACTTT. Its translation is CASSLTGTGYNSPLHF.

This sequence joins TRBV30 and TRBJ2-1, with TRBD2 matching 13 bases. Germline CDR1 GTSNPN, CDR2 SVGIG (reference sequence). This CDR3 spans 18 amino acids. V shed 4 bases and J 7 bases; nucleotides not matched to a gene: 16. The CDR3 DNA follows: TGTGCCTGGACCCGATGGACTAGCGGGGGTCCCCGGGGGAATGAGCAGTTCTTC. Translating it yields CAWTRWTSGGPRGNEQFF. The full variable domain, rest sourced from reference TRBV30 and TRBJ2-1, is SQTIHQWPATLVQPVGSPLSLECTVEGTSNPNLYWYRQAAGRGLQLLFYSVGIGQISSEVPQNLSASRPQDRQFILSSKKLLLSDSGFYLCAWTRWTSGGPRGNEQFFGPGTRLTVL.

This clone was seen more than once but under ten times. The chain employs TRBV7-2 and TRBJ2-1; 11 nucleotides line up with TRBD2. Germline V lookup: CDR1 SGHTA, CDR2 FQGNSA. V shed 1 base and J 5 bases; nucleotides not matched to a gene: 7. The CDR3 runs to 17 residues. CDR3 nucleotide sequence: TGTGCCAGCAGCTTAGTAGGGGAGACTAGCGGGGACAATGAGCAGTTCTTC. Protein sequence: CASSLVGETSGDNEQFF.

This clone was found a few times. J is TRBJ2-7 and V is TRBV4-3; D remains ambiguous. Germline loops: CDR1 LGHNA, CDR2 YSLEER. The V end lost 1 base, the J end lost 3 bases, and 7 bases lay between the germline ends. The CDR3 totals 13 residues. The CDR3 spells CASSQGHSYEQYF. The CDR3 region has the DNA TGCGCCAGCAGCCAAGGCCACAGCTACGAGCAGTACTTC.

This clone was found a few times. This chain connects TRBV5-8 to TRBJ2-7; D is unresolved. Germline V CDR1 and CDR2: SGHTS, YDEGEE. The CDR3 loop spans 13 amino acids. The V and J ends lost 3 bases and 7 bases respectively, with 14 bases between them. The CDR3 DNA follows: TGTGCCAGCAGCTATCATTCCCGGAGTGAGCAGTACTTC. This sequence encodes CASSYHSRSEQYF.

This chain links TRBV5-8 with TRBJ2-3, with 9 bases fitting TRBD2. The CDR3 consists of 15 residues. CDR1 SGHTS and CDR2 YDEGEE come from the germline V gene. The junction had 3 bases not matched to a gene; V was cut back by 0 bases and J by 4 bases. The CDR3 protein is CASSLGRGGPDTQYF. CDR3 bases: TGTGCCAGCAGCTTGGGGCGGGGGGGCCCAGATACGCAGTATTTT.

On this clone itself: A read error may account for a junction end that differs from germline. The chain carries TRBV15 and TRBJ2-3; the match to TRBD2 covers 7 bases. In germline, CDR1 is LNHNV, CDR2 YYDKDF (reference sequence). This CDR3 spans 13 amino acids. This CDR3 is CATSRDGGGPPIF. DNA for the CDR3: TGTGCCACCAGCAGAGATGGCGGGGGTCCCCCCATTTTT.

This chain joins TRBV27 and TRBJ1-1; D remains unclear. The CDR3 has 12 residues. V lost 4 bases and J lost 6, with 9 bases in between. Germline lookup yields CDR1 MNHEY and CDR2 SMNVEV (reference sequence). The CDR3 DNA reads as TGTGCCAGCAGTTCAGGAAGGTCTGAAGCTTTCTTT. Protein product: CASSSGRSEAFF.

J is TRBJ2-2 and V is TRBV6-5, with D hard to call. The CDR3 covers 13 residues. Looked up from germline, CDR1 is MNHEY and CDR2 is SVGAGI. V dropped 0 bases and J dropped 7 bases, with 6 bases sitting between them. The CDR3 nucleotides read TGTGCCAGCAGTTACTCGAGGTTCGGGGAGCTGTTTTTT. This gives the protein CASSYSRFGELFF.

The V gene is TRBV11-2, the J gene TRBJ2-7; tentative D call: TRBD1 (5 bases). Germline values: CDR1 SGHAT, CDR2 FQNNGV. The CDR3 consists of 14 residues. Trimming cost V 1 base and J 1 base, with 8 bases left between them. In DNA, the CDR3 is TGTGCCAGCAGCTTAGGCCCAGGGTCCTACGAGCAGTACTTC. Translated, it gives CASSLGPGSYEQYF.

The rearrangement links TRBV18 to TRBJ2-3, with 8 bases that match TRBD2. J was trimmed by 4 bases and V by 4 bases; bases with no gene match: 13. The CDR3 has 17 residues. Germline loops: CDR1 KGHSH, CDR2 LQKENI. The CDR3 coding sequence is TGTGCCAGCTCACTAAACCCTCGGGGGGGTTTGGCAGATACGCAGTATTTT. This codes for CASSLNPRGGLADTQYF.

V gene TRBV2 combines with J gene TRBJ1-2; D is ambiguous. Germline CDR1 reads SNHLY; CDR2 reads FYNNEI. V was cut by 2 bases and J by 3 bases, with 7 bases left in between. This CDR3 has 13 amino acids. The CDR3: CASSEKPYYGYTF. The DNA for the CDR3 is TGTGCCAGCAGTGAAAAGCCGTACTATGGCTACACCTTC.